The T cell receptor beta chain under discussion was sequenced for a study of cytomegalovirus exposure and HLA in healthy donors. Findings and caveats of the study: The majority of TCR sequences were rare, yet some public TCRs appeared in many donors. Per published reports, the classifier diagnosed cytomegalovirus status with high specificity and sensitivity. Earlier results showed most TCR beta V segments being productive about 87% or about 30% of the time.

Primers: 60 Vbeta forward and 13 Jbeta reverse. Profiling relied on immunoSEQ multiplex PCR, and the TCRdb table lists in-frame clones only, not all of them. This table holds some 140,000 clones. There are 12 residues in the CDR3. Per the germline V gene, CDR1 is MGHDK and CDR2 is SYGVNS. The trim removed 3 bases at V and 15 bases at J, leaving 6 bases unmatched. To note about this clone: The antigen remains unidentified.

Material: PBMCs. V gene TRBV25-1 combines with J gene TRBJ2-4; the match to TRBD1 covers 9 bases. The sequence came from a woman aged 40-49 years in good health and CMV-seronegative. The CDR3 here is CASSETGGLRYF. The CDR3 DNA sequence: TGTGCCAGCAGTGAGACAGGGGGGCTTCGGTACTTC.